This record looks at one TCR beta chain sequence and its context. The target antigen is unknown. This record comes from a study of vaccination and CD4 T cells after COVID-19. Study details: Post-COVID specimens were obtained a median about 95 days after diagnosis (range 35 to 161). The peptides that stimulated the cells were overlapping spike peptides from SARS-CoV-2, HCoV-NL63, HCoV-OC43 and HCoV-229E. Either a CEFX pool, an HIV-1 Nef pool, or no peptide was added to control cultures.

Germline CDR1 is DFQATT and CDR2 is SNEGSKA (reference sequence). Unmatched junction bases numbered 4, after V lost 0 bases and J lost 0 bases. This CDR3 has 15 amino acids. The sample's treatment: roughly 10-day PBMC culture with coronavirus spike peptide pools or control peptides (ViraFEST assay). Pre-COVID-19 pandemic sampling (2011-2018) yielded the unexposed donor's CD4+ T cells. Days 3 and 7 saw half the medium replaced with fresh IL-2 medium. Sequencing of DNA taken from cultured CD4+ T cells relied on the Oncomine TCR Beta short-read assay. After culture, CD4+ T cells served as the source for genomic DNA extraction. Each CDR3 protein gets one entry after TCRdb re-called the PCR reads with MiXCR. The repertoire holds 9,000 to 10,000 distinct CDR3 sequences, with around a third as singletons.

This sequence originates from a human donor in good health. This sequence joins TRBV20-1 and TRBJ1-2; TRBD1 aligns across 7 bases. Sequencing used CD4+ T cells from blood, cultured in vitro. This chain's CDR3 is CSARDPGGANYGYTF. CDR3 bases: TGCAGTGCTAGAGACCCAGGGGGAGCTAACTATGGCTACACCTTC.